This TCR beta chain was observed in a study of breast tumors, draining lymph nodes, adjacent tissues. Breast cancer patients provided tissue from their axillary draining lymph nodes. The CDR3 runs 15 residues. Germline V lookup: CDR1 SQVTM, CDR2 ANQGSEA. General observations from the study: Tumor and nontumor repertoires were significantly more similar in luminal-like than in basal-like breast cancer. Tumor TCR diversity was below lymph nodes but above nontumor tissue.

TCRdb passed the multiplex PCR reads through MiXCR, listing each CDR3 protein once. The sample includes about 130,000 distinct CDR3 sequences, 21% of them seen just once. Of note for this clonotype: Antigen specificity is unknown. One junction end does not reproduce the germline sequence, and a read error may be involved.

The rearrangement joins TRBV29-1 to TRBJ2-1; TRBD2 agrees at 11 bases. Sequencing was done on a sample of axillary lymph node tissue. This TCR was recovered from a female donor with breast cancer. Some clones in this sample may be carry-over from other donors' samples. The CDR3 reads CSVQMVLAGGDELFF. CDR3 in DNA: TGCAGCGTACAAATGGTCCTAGCGGGAGGTGATGAGCTGTTCTTC.